Sequencing of this TCR beta chain was carried out in a study of blood T cell repertoires in COVID-19. TCRdb keeps only in-frame clones here, not all; method: immunoSEQ multiplex PCR. The table includes more than 100,000 clones, about 91% detected once. Per the germline V gene, CDR1 is SGHAT and CDR2 is FQNNGV. V shed 0 bases and J shed 8 bases, with 7 bases lying between them. The CDR3 runs to 12 residues. On this clone: At the DNA level, this CDR3 is encoded by other sequences in the same sample as well.

This sequence originates from a woman between 50 and 59 years old with active or convalescent COVID-19. The genes are TRBV11-2 and TRBJ1-2; D is ambiguous. Sample: peripheral blood. This chain's CDR3 is CASSLEGDGYTF. The CDR3 DNA follows: TGTGCCAGCAGCTTAGAGGGAGACGGCTACACCTTC.